This T cell receptor (beta chain) was sequenced in a study of graft-versus-host responses after intestinal transplantation. Study in general: After anti-thymocyte globulin induction, recipients took tacrolimus and steroids for around three years.

The CDR3 spans 16 residues. Trimming removed 3 bases at V and 1 base at J, with 15 bases between. Germline assignment: CDR1 LGHNA and CDR2 YNFKEQ. As for this clone: Its antigen is undetermined.

Generated by immunoSEQ multiplex PCR, the TCRdb table keeps only in-frame clones and is missing some. The table has some 100,000 clones, around 93% seen once. The sequences come from unstimulated CD8+ T cells sorted from spleen or lymph node cells, collected before transplant. The V and J genes are TRBV4-2 and TRBJ2-5, with D perhaps TRBD1 (6 bases). The sequence derives from a human donor who was the organ donor for an intestinal transplant. CDR3 loop: CASSHVPRGTQETQYF. DNA for the CDR3: TGTGCCAGCAGCCATGTCCCTAGGGGGACCCAAGAGACCCAGTACTTC.